Listed below are T cell receptor beta chains from one sample, sequenced in a study of T cells in Graves' hyperthyroidism and ophthalmopathy. TCRdb redid the calling of the multiplex PCR reads with MiXCR, one entry per CDR3 protein. The sample gives about 59,000 distinct CDR3 sequences, roughly 50% of which show up once; 3% to 4% is in the top ten. The sequencing sample was made of blood. Source of these receptors: an older woman with Graves' ophthalmopathy. Both conserved end residues are part of each CDR3. D genes are given only for firm matches. Clone sizes are given selectively: once, few, many, or a class where the clone is expanded.

v_gene	abundance	len	d_gene	j_gene	CDR3aa	CDR3nt
TRBV7-9	NA	11	NA	TRBJ2-2	CASSLMGELFF	TGTGCCAGCAGCTTAATGGGGGAGCTGTTTTTT
TRBV20-1	NA	17	TRBD2	TRBJ2-5	CSARGWTSERAEETQYF	TGCAGTGCTAGAGGGTGGACTAGCGAGAGGGCGGAAGAGACCCAGTACTTC
TRBV7-9	NA	14	TRBD1	TRBJ2-7	CASSRSRDRETYHF	TGTGCCAGCAGCCGCTCCCGGGACAGGGAAACCTACCATTTC
TRBV6-1	many	14	TRBD2	TRBJ2-1	CASARLAALNEQFF	TGTGCCAGCGCACGTCTAGCGGCCCTCAATGAGCAGTTCTTC
TRBV25-1	NA	12	NA	TRBJ2-5	CASRGELDAQYF	TGTGCCAGCAGGGGGGAATTGGATGCCCAGTACTTC
TRBV12-3/TRBV12-4	many	13	NA	TRBJ1-3	CASTPIERNTIYF	TGTGCCAGCACCCCAATTGAGCGGAACACCATATATTTT
TRBV12-3/TRBV12-4	many	15	TRBD1	TRBJ2-1	CASSPDRGMYNEQFF	TGTGCCAGCAGTCCAGACAGGGGCATGTACAATGAGCAGTTCTTC
TRBV15	NA	13	NA	TRBJ2-7	CATSIAIDYEQYF	TGTGCCACCAGTATTGCTATCGACTACGAGCAGTACTTC
TRBV2	many	16	TRBD2	TRBJ2-5	CASSPQRGSEQETQYF	TGTGCCAGCAGTCCGCAGCGGGGGTCGGAACAAGAGACCCAGTACTTC
TRBV6-1	once	15	NA	TRBJ1-4	CASSVLQGGGEKLFF	TGTGCCAGCAGTGTCCTGCAGGGAGGGGGTGAAAAACTGTTTTTT
TRBV29-1	few	12	NA	TRBJ1-4	CSVGQNNEKLFF	TGCAGCGTTGGACAGAATAATGAAAAACTGTTTTTT
TRBV7-9	many	14	NA	TRBJ2-6	CASSLNSGADVLTF	TGTGCCAGCAGCTTGAACTCTGGGGCCGACGTCCTGACTTTC
TRBV2	once	16	NA	TRBJ1-4	CASSESRARTNEKLFF	TGTGCCAGCAGTGAATCACGGGCGAGGACTAATGAAAAACTGTTTTTT
TRBV15	NA	13	NA	TRBJ2-5	CATSREANQPQYF	TGTGCCACCAGCAGAGAAGCCAATCAGCCCCAGTACTTC
TRBV6-1	many	14	NA	TRBJ1-1	CASTRPGVGREAFF	TGTGCCAGCACCCGTCCAGGGGTTGGGAGGGAAGCTTTCTTT
TRBV29-1	NA	11	NA	TRBJ2-5	CSQRALETQYF	TGCAGCCAAAGGGCCTTGGAGACCCAGTACTTC
TRBV4-1	many	13	NA	TRBJ1-1	CASSQGVELEAFF	TGCGCCAGCAGCCAAGGGGTAGAACTTGAAGCTTTCTTT